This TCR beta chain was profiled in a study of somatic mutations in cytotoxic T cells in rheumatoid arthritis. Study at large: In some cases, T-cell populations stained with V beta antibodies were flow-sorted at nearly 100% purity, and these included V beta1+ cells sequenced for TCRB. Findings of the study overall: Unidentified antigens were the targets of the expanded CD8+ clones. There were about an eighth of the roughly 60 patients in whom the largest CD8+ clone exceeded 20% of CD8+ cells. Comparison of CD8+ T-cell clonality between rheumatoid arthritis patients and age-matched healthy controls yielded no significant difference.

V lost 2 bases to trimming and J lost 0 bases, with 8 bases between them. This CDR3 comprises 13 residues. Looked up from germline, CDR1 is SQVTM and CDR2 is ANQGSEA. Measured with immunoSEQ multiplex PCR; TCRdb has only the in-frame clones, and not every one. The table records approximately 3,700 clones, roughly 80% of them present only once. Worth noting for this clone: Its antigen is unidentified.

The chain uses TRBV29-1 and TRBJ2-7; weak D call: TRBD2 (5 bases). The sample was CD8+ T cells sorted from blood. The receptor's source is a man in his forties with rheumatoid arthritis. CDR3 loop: CSVETGLSYEQYF. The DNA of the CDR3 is TGCAGCGTTGAAACCGGACTCTCCTACGAGCAGTACTTC.